This T cell receptor beta chain was captured in a study of T-cell reconstitution after alpha-beta-depleted transplantation in children (dated by TCRdb to 2016 to 2017). General notes on the study: T-cell immune reconstitution after TCRalphabeta/CD19-depleted allogeneic hematopoietic cell transplantation in children was quantitatively tracked in the study by means of TCR repertoire profiling. Study-level results and caveats: The apparently early alphabetaT-cell count recovery about two months after transplant was reportedly dependent on only several hundred rapidly expanded clones derived from non-depleted graft cells. Hyperexpanded clone frequencies declined over subsequent months; after one year, T-cell counts and TCRbeta diversity were mostly attributed to newly produced T cells. In some patients, the high TCRbeta diversity seen at day 60 was put down to recipient T cells and intrathymic progenitors that had survived conditioning.

Library preparation was by PCR. These reads were obtained on an Illumina HiSeq 2500. TCR libraries were prepared with molecular barcoding, using unique molecular identifiers to normalize TCRbeta repertoire quantification. The raw public reads went through TCRdb reprocessing: fastp at Q25, MiXCR clone calling, in-frame beta chains kept. Each entry merges the rows of one CDR3 protein and shows their most common DNA and genes. The sample table lists approximately 190,000 distinct CDR3 sequences, roughly 9.1% of them with a count of one. The ten biggest clones cover 35% of the sample. This clonotype was observed a few times. Its cognate antigen has yet to be identified. Per-nucleotide qualities are absent, and no much larger clonotype sits a single base away. Clipping removes 4 bases from V and 7 bases from J, with 5 as the unmatched junction base count. The CDR3 runs 13 residues from the cysteine to the phenylalanine. The entry retains the CDR3 DNA only, 39 bases that are in frame from base 1. CDR1 and CDR2 were assigned from the germline V gene as SGHTA and FQGTGA.

According to the study, the label for this sample's treatment or condition signals: allogeneic hematopoietic cell transplantation with graft depleted of TCRalphabeta T cells and CD19 B cells. The children who served as transplant recipients had been given grafts of TCRalphabeta/CD19-depleted allogeneic hematopoietic cells. Sequencing was performed on PBMCs, mostly from graft donor cells, taken 360 days after TCRalphabeta/CD19-depleted stem cell transplant. The chain was built from TRBV7-3 and TRBJ1-1; the central 8 bases match TRBD1. This clonotype was sampled from a male patient under 10 years old who had a stem cell transplant for acute myeloid leukemia, so the T cells may come from the graft donor. CDR3 region: CASSSQGGGEAFF. The DNA reads TGTGCCAGCAGCTCACAGGGGGGCGGTGAAGCTTTCTTT. With the portions outside the CDR3 filled from the reference TRBV7-3 and TRBJ1-1 genes, the complete variable region becomes GAGVSQTPSNKVTEKGKYVELRCDPISGHTALYWYRQSLGQGPEFLIYFQGTGAADDSGLPNDRFFAVRPEGSVSTLKIQRTERGDSAVYLCASSSQGGGEAFFGQGTRLTVV.